What follows are 10 T cell receptor beta chains derived from one specimen sequenced in a study of blood T cells in healthy people across ages. Through a sample-barcoded 5' primer and a J-beta primer mix, a second PCR was run for roughly 6 to 11 cycles. One entry per CDR3 protein results from TCRdb running MiXCR on the 5' RACE reads. The top ten clones hold over 2% of a sample with about 1.8 million distinct CDR3 sequences, around 48% of them seen once. The sequencing sample was made of blood. The receptors were gathered from a woman aged 40-49 years in good health.

This clonotype was seen more than once but under ten times. The genes are TRBV4-2 and TRBJ2-7; 7 bases fit TRBD1. After removal of 1 base from V and 3 bases from J, the junction contained 3 bases not matched to a gene. There are 14 residues in the CDR3. The germline V gene encodes CDR1 LGHNA and CDR2 YNFKEQ. The DNA of the CDR3 is TGTGCCAGCAGCCAAGGAGACAGGGACTACGAGCAGTACTTC. This translates into CASSQGDRDYEQYF.

The genes are TRBV7-9 and TRBJ2-5; D ambiguous. The V end was cut by 7 bases, the J end by 5 bases, with 11 bases between. The CDR3 loop spans 12 amino acids. The germline V gene encodes CDR1 SEHNR and CDR2 FQNEAQ (reference sequence). The CDR3 coding sequence is TGTGCCAGCAACTCAGATGGGGAGACCCAGTACTTC. Residues: CASNSDGETQYF.

This clonotype showed up just a few times. The genes are TRBV3-1 and TRBJ1-6; TRBD1 is a possible D gene (5 bases). V gave up 2 bases and J gave up 7 bases, with 12 bases separating them. Per germline, CDR1 LGHDT and CDR2 YNNKEL (reference sequence). This CDR3 contains 15 residues. The CDR3 nucleotides read TGTGCCAGCAGCCAATTCGGGACGGTGAATTCACCCCTCCACTTT. Its protein product is CASSQFGTVNSPLHF. The variable domain in full, with the rest retrieved from reference TRBV3-1 and TRBJ1-6, is DTAVSQTPKYLVTQMGNDKSIKCEQNLGHDTMYWYKQDSKKFLKIMFSYNNKELIINETVPNRFSPKSPDKAHLNLHINSLELGDSAVYFCASSQFGTVNSPLHFGNGTRLTVT.

The rearrangement links TRBV5-6 to TRBJ1-6, with D perhaps matching TRBD1 (6 bases). The germline CDR1 and CDR2 sequences are SGHDT and YYEEEE. The CDR3 consists of 15 residues. V was cut by 4 bases and J by 8 bases, with 16 bases left in between. The CDR3 here is CASSPTGQSDSPLHF. In DNA form, the CDR3 reads TGTGCCAGCAGCCCGACTGGACAGTCGGATTCACCCCTCCACTTT.

The CDR3 spells CASTRGSYTDTQYF. For the CDR3, the DNA is TGTGCCAGCACCCGGGGATCTTACACAGATACGCAGTATTTT. This chain connects TRBV6-2 or TRBV6-3 to TRBJ2-3; D may be TRBD2 (5 bases). Germline values: CDR1 MNHEY, CDR2 SVGEGT. V was cut by 7 bases and J by 2 bases, with 13 bases left in between. The CDR3 extends over 14 amino acids.

The chain carries TRBV12-3 or TRBV12-4 and TRBJ2-5; D gene unclear. V was trimmed by 1 base and J by 2 bases, leaving 26 bases between them. The CDR3 has 20 residues. The CDR3 loop is CASSLGPIRFYELGQETQYF. The DNA for the CDR3 is TGTGCCAGCAGTTTAGGGCCGATTAGGTTCTATGAGTTAGGGCAAGAGACCCAGTACTTC.

The CDR3 is CASRDRTGKNIQYF. CDR3 DNA sequence: TGTGCCAGCAGGGACAGGACAGGGAAAAACATTCAGTACTTC. V gene TRBV2 combines with J gene TRBJ2-4, with TRBD1 identical over 8 bases. J was trimmed by 4 bases and V by 6 bases; bases with no gene match: 5. Germline V gives CDR1 SNHLY, CDR2 FYNNEI. The CDR3 is 14 amino acids.

The rearrangement joins TRBV6-6 to TRBJ2-5; D tentatively reads TRBD1 or TRBD2 (5 bases each). The CDR3 sequence is 15 residues long. From germline, CDR1 is MNHNY and CDR2 SVGAGI (reference sequence). Trimming removed 8 bases at V and 11 bases at J, with 27 bases between. The CDR3 reads CASLKLGEPSNEQYF. The CDR3 DNA reads TGTGCCAGCCTTAAGTTGGGGGAACCTTCCAATGAGCAGTACTTC.

The chain combines TRBV4-2 with TRBJ2-1; 10 bases map to TRBD2. CDR1 and CDR2 (germline): LGHNA, YNFKEQ. The V and J ends lost 2 bases and 1 base, in that order; junction bases with no gene match: 5. The CDR3 loop spans 17 amino acids. The DNA of the CDR3 is TGTGCCAGCAGCCAACTTAGCGGGGGGCTTTCCTACAATGAGCAGTTCTTC. It yields the protein CASSQLSGGLSYNEQFF.

The chain joins TRBV2 to TRBJ2-1; 7 nucleotides line up with TRBD1. The germline V gene has CDR1 SNHLY and CDR2 FYNNEI. Trimming cost V 8 bases and J 7 bases; bases outside gene matches: 17. There are 16 residues in the CDR3. The CDR3 coding sequence is TGTGCCAGCTCCCTAATCCCCGGACAGGAAAATAATGAGCAGTTCTTC. Protein: CASSLIPGQENNEQFF.